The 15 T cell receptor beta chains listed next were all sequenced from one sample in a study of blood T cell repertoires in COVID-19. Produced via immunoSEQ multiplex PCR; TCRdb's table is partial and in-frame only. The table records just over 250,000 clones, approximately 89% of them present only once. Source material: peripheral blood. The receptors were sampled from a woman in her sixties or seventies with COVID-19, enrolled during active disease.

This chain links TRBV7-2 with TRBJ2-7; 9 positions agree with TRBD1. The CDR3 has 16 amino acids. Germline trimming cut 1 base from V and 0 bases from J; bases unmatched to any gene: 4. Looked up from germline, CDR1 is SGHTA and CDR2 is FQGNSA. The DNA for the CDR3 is TGTGCCAGCAGCTTAGAAGGGGGACAGGGCTCCTACGAGCAGTACTTC. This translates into CASSLEGGQGSYEQYF.

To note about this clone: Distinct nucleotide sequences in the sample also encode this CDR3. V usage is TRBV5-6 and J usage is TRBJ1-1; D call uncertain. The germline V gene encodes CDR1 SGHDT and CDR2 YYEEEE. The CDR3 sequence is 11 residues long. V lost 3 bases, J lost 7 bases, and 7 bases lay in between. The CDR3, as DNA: TGTGCCAGCAGCTCAGGACTTGAAGCTTTCTTT. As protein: CASSSGLEAFF.

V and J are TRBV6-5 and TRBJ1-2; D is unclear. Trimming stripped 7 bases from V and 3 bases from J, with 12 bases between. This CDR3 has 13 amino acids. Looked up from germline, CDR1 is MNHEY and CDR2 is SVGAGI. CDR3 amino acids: CASTRAEDYGYTF. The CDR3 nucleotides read TGTGCCAGCACCAGAGCGGAGGACTATGGCTACACCTTC.

CDR3 sequence reads: CASSHGQGRTEAFF. CDR3 DNA: TGTGCCAGCAGCCACGGACAGGGGCGCACTGAAGCTTTCTTT. The V gene is TRBV7-9, the J gene TRBJ1-1, with 9 bases fitting TRBD1. This CDR3 contains 14 residues. Germline lookup yields CDR1 SEHNR and CDR2 FQNEAQ (reference sequence). The junction had 5 bases not matched to a gene; V was cut back by 5 bases and J by 4 bases.

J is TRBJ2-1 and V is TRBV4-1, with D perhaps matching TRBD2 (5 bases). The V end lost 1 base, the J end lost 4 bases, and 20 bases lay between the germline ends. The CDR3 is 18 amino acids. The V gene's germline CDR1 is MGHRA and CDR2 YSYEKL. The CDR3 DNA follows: TGCGCCAGCAGCCAAGCTAAGCGGTTGATTGTGGTTTACAATGAGCAGTTCTTC. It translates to CASSQAKRLIVVYNEQFF.

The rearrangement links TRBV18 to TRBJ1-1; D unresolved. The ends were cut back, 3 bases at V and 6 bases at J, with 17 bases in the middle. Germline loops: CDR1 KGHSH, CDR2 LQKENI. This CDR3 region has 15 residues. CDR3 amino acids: CASSPNSQTRSEAFF. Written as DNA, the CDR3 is TGTGCCAGCTCACCCAATTCACAGACGAGATCTGAAGCTTTCTTT.

The CDR3 loop is CASTNQGQGIYEQYF. The CDR3 nucleotides are TGTGCCAGCACCAACCAAGGACAGGGAATCTACGAGCAGTACTTC. The chain combines TRBV3-1 (or the pseudogene TRBV3-2) with TRBJ2-7; 8 positions match TRBD1. Losses at the gene ends were 7 bases for V and 3 bases for J; bases not matched to a gene: 11. The CDR3 runs to 15 residues. Germline lookup yields CDR1 LGHDT and CDR2 YNNKEL (reference sequence).

CDR3 DNA sequence: TGTGCCAGCAGTTTAGGGACAGAAGCTTTCTTT. It specifies CASSLGTEAFF. This chain uses TRBV28 with TRBJ1-1, with D perhaps TRBD1 (6 bases). The germline V and J ends were trimmed by 2 bases and 8 bases, with 6 bases remaining between them. The germline V gene encodes CDR1 MDHEN and CDR2 SYDVKM. This CDR3 has 11 residues.

CDR3 amino acids: CASSQDRGNLYGYTF. The CDR3 coding sequence is TGCGCCAGCAGCCAAGATCGCGGGAATCTCTATGGCTACACCTTC. The V call is TRBV4-1, the J call TRBJ1-2; D gene uncertain. The germline gives CDR1 MGHRA, CDR2 YSYEKL. This CDR3 is built from 15 residues. Trimming took off 0 bases at V and 4 bases at J, with 12 bases between the two ends.

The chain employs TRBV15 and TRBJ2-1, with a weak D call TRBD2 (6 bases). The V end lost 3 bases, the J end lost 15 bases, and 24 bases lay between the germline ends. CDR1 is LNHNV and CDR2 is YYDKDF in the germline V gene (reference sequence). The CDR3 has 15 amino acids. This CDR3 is CATSRDRETSRVLFF. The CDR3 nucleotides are TGTGCCACCAGCAGGGACCGCGAGACTAGTAGGGTTCTGTTCTTC.

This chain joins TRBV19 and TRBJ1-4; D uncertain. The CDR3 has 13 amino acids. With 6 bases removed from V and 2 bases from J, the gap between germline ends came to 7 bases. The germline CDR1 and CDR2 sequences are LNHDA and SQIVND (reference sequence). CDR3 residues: CASRPGTNEKLFF. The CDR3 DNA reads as TGTGCCAGTAGACCGGGGACTAATGAAAAACTGTTTTTT.

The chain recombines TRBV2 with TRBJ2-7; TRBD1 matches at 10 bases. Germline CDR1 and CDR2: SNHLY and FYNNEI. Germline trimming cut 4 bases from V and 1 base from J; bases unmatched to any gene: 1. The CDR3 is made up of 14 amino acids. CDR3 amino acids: CASSGQGASYEQYF. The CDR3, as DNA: TGTGCCAGCAGTGGACAGGGGGCTTCCTACGAGCAGTACTTC.

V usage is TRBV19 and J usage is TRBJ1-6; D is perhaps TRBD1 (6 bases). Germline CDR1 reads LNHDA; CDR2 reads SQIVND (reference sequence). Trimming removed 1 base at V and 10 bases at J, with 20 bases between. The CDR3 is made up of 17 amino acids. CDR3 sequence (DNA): TGTGCCAGTAGTATAGCTCGGGCCGCGGGGGCTCGGTCACCCCTCCACTTT. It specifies CASSIARAAGARSPLHF.

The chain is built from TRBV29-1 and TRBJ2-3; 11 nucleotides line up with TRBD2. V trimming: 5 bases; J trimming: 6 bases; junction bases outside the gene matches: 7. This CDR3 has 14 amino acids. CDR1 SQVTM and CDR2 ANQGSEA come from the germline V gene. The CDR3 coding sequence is TGCAGCGTTCGGACTAGCGGGCGTAGGGATACGCAGTATTTT. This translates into CSVRTSGRRDTQYF.

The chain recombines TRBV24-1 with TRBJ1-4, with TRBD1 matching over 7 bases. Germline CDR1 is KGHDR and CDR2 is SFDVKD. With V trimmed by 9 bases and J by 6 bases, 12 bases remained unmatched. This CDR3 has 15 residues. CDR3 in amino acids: CATVIDRDNDEKLFF. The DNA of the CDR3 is TGTGCCACCGTAATAGACAGGGACAACGATGAAAAACTGTTTTTT.